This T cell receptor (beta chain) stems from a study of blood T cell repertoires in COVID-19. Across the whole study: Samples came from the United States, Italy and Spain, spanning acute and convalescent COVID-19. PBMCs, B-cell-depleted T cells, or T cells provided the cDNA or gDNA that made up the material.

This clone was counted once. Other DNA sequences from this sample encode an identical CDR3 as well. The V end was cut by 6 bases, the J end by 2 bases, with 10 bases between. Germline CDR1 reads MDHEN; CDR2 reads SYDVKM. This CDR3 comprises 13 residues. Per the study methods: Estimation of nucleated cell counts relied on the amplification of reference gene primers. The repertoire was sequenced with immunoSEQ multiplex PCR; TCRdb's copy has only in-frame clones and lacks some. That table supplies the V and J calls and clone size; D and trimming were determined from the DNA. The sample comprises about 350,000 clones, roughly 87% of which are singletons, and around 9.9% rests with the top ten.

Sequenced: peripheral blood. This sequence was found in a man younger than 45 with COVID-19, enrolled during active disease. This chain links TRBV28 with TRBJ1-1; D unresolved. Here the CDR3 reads CASRRSPNTEAFF. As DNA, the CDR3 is TGTGCCAGCAGGAGGTCACCTAACACTGAAGCTTTCTTT.